What follows are 5 T cell receptor beta chains derived from one specimen sequenced in a study of shared clonotypes between healthy human individuals. The method was immunoSEQ multiplex PCR; TCRdb's version includes in-frame clones alone and lacks a portion of them. The sample includes roughly 2,500,000 clones, 93% of them seen just once. Sequences were obtained from naive CD4+ T cells from PBMCs. Subset in this sample: CD45RA+ positively selected. These receptors were taken from a man younger than 35 in good health. Some clones in this sample may be carry-over from other donors' samples.

This clone showed up just once. The chain is built from TRBV6-6 and TRBJ2-2, with D possibly TRBD1 on 5 matching bases. From germline, CDR1 is MNHNY and CDR2 SVGAGI (reference sequence). The CDR3 is 14 amino acids. V dropped 5 bases and J dropped 3 bases, with 10 bases sitting between them. The CDR3 sequence: CASSDRGYTGELFF. In nucleotides, the CDR3 is TGTGCCAGCAGTGACAGAGGATACACCGGGGAGCTGTTTTTT.

The chain is built from TRBV6-5 and TRBJ2-2, with 11 bases lining up with TRBD2. This CDR3 comprises 15 residues. CDR1 is MNHEY and CDR2 is SVGAGI in the germline V gene. The V gene end was trimmed by 6 bases and the J gene end by 5 bases; junction bases not matched to a gene: 5. The CDR3 bases are TGTGCCAGCAGGCAGCTAGCGGGAGGAACCGGGGAGCTGTTTTTT. Its protein product is CASRQLAGGTGELFF.

The chain combines TRBV28 with TRBJ2-1; 15 bases match TRBD2. There are 15 residues in the CDR3. Germline V CDR1 and CDR2: MDHEN, SYDVKM. V lost 6 bases and J lost 10; bases outside the gene matches: 7. The CDR3 DNA reads as TGTGCCAGCAGCCCGGGACTAGCGGGAGGCCGGGAGCAGTTCTTC. Translated: CASSPGLAGGREQFF.

This chain joins TRBV19 and TRBJ2-3; maybe TRBD2 (6 bases). CDR1 is LNHDA and CDR2 is SQIVND in the germline V gene (reference sequence). Trimming took off 7 bases at V and 6 bases at J, with 14 bases between the two ends. The CDR3 is 13 amino acids. The chain's CDR3 is CASMAGSRDTQYF. The CDR3 nucleotides read TGTGCCAGTATGGCCGGGAGTAGGGATACGCAGTATTTT. The variable domain in full, completed from reference TRBV19 and TRBJ2-3, reads DGGITQSPKYLFRKEGQNVTLSCEQNLNHDAMYWYRQDPGQGLRLIYYSQIVNDFQKGDIAEGYSVSREKKESFPLTVTSAQKNPTAFYLCASMAGSRDTQYFGPGTRLTVL.

This clone was recorded once. This chain joins TRBV5-4 and TRBJ2-4; TRBD2 is a possible D gene (5 bases). The V end lost 3 bases, the J end lost 0 bases, and 16 bases lay between the germline ends. CDR3 length: 17 amino acids. Germline V lookup: CDR1 SGHNT, CDR2 YYREEE (reference sequence). CDR3 nucleotides: TGTGCCAGCAGCTCAGGTATCCCGGGGTTAGCCAAAAACATTCAGTACTTC. It specifies CASSSGIPGLAKNIQYF.